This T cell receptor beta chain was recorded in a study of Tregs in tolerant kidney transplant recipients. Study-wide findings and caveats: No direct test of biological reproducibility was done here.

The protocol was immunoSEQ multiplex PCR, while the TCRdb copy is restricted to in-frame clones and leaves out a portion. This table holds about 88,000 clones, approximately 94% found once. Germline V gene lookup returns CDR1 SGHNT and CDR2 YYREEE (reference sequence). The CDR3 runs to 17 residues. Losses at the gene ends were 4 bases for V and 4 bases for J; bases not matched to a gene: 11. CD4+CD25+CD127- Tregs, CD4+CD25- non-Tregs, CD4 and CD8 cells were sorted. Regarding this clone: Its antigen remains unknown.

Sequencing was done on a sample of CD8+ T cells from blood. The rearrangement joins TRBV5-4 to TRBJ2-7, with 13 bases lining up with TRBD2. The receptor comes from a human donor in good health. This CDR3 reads CASSRTGLAGVRYEQYF. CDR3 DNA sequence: TGTGCCAGCAGCCGAACCGGACTAGCGGGAGTAAGGTACGAGCAGTACTTC.